This T cell receptor (beta chain) was observed in a study of metastatic and nonmetastatic thyroid tumors. Study overall: Repertoires from malignant and benign thyroid patients were compared across blood and tumor or nodule tissue.

TCRdb ran MiXCR on the PCR reads. This sample has 14,000 to 15,000 clones, with about 21% found just once. The V gene lost 10 bases and the J gene lost 3 bases, with 15 bases spanning the gap. The CDR3 has 13 residues. No treatment of any kind had been given to any patient before thyroid surgery. This clone was found many times. This receptor was identified in a female donor with papillary thyroid cancer or a benign thyroid nodule (not recorded which). Some clones in this sample may be carry-over from other donors' samples. The sample consisted of blood. V gene TRBV12-3 or TRBV12-4 combines with J gene TRBJ1-1; TRBD1 is a possible D gene (6 bases). CDR3 residues: CANRDDGDTEAFF. CDR3 DNA: TGTGCCAACAGGGACGACGGAGACACTGAAGCTTTCTTT.